This T cell receptor (beta chain) came from a study of blood T cell repertoires in COVID-19. As for the study in general: PBMCs, B-cell-depleted T cells, or T cells were the source of the cDNA or gDNA that made up the material.

Source study methods: Amplified reference gene primers provided the basis for estimating nucleated cell counts. Assay: immunoSEQ multiplex PCR; the TCRdb copy retains only in-frame clones and omits some. For V, J and clone size, that table is used; D and trimming come from the DNA. The table has roughly 190,000 clones, around nine tenths seen once. Looked up from germline, CDR1 is LNHDA and CDR2 is SQIVND (reference sequence). The CDR3 is made up of 15 amino acids. Trimming cost V 3 bases and J 5 bases; bases outside gene matches: 8. The source is a woman aged 40 to 50 who had recovered from COVID-19. The sample consisted of peripheral blood. This chain uses TRBV19 with TRBJ2-3; 7 bases align to TRBD2. CDR3 loop: CASSIGGSKIDTQYF. The CDR3 bases are TGTGCCAGTAGTATTGGCGGGAGTAAAATAGATACGCAGTATTTT.